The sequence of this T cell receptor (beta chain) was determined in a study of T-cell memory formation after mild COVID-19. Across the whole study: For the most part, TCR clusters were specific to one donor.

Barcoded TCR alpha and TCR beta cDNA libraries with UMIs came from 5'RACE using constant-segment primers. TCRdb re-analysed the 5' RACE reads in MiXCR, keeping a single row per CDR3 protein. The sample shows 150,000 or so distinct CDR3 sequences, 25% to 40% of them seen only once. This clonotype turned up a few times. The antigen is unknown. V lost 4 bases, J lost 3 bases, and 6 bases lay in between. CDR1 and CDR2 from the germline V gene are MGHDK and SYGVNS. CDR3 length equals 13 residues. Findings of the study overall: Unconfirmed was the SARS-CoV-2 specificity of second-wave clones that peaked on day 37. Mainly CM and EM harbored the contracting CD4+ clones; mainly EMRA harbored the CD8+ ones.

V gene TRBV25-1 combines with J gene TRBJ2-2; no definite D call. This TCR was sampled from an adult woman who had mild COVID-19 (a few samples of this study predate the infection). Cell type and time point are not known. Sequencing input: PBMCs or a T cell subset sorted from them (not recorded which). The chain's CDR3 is CASSVTYTGELFF. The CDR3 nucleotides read TGTGCCAGCAGTGTAACATACACCGGGGAGCTGTTTTTT.